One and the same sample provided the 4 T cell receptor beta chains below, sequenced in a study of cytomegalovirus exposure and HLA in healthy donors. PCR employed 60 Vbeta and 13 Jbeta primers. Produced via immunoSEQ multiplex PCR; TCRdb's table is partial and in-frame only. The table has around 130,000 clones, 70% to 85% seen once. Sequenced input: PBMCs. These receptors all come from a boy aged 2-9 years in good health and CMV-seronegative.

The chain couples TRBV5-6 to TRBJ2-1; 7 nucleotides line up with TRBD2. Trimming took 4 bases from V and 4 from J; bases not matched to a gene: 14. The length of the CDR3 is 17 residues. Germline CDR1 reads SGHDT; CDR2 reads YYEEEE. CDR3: CASSALRLADTYNEQFF. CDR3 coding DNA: TGTGCCAGCAGCGCCCTCCGCCTAGCGGATACTTACAATGAGCAGTTCTTC.

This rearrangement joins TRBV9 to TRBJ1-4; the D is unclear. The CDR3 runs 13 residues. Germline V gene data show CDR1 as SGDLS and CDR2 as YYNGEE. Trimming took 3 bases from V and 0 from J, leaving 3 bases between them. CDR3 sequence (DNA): TGTGCCAGCAGCGGTACAACTAATGAAAAACTGTTTTTT. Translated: CASSGTTNEKLFF.

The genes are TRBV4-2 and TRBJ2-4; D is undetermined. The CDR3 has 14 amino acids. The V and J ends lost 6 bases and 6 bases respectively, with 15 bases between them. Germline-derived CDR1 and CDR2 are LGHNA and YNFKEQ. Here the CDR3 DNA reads TGTGCCAGCAGTCACACCGGGTCCCGAAACATTCAGTACTTC. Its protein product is CASSHTGSRNIQYF.

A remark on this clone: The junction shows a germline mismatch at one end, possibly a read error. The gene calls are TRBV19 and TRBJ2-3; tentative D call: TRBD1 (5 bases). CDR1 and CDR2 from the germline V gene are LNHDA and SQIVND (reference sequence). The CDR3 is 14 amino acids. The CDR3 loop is CASNIQGARDTQYF. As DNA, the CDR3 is TGTGCCAGTAATATACAAGGGGCCAGGGATACGCAGTATTTT. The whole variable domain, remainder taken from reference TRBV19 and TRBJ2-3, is DGGITQSPKYLFRKEGQNVTLSCEQNLNHDAMYWYRQDPGQGLRLIYYSQIVNDFQKGDIAEGYSVSREKKESFPLTVTSAQKNPTAFYLCASNIQGARDTQYFGPGTRLTVL.